Below are 16 T cell receptor beta chains sequenced from a single sample in a study of T cell responses to AZD1222 COVID-19 vaccine. Profiling relied on immunoSEQ multiplex PCR, and the TCRdb table lists in-frame clones only, not all of them. The sample records approximately 150,000 clones, around 85% being singletons. The material sequenced was peripheral blood, taken 28 days after the second AZD1222 dose. Receptors originate from an adult who received the AZD1222 COVID-19 vaccine.

This clone was seen a few times. The genes are TRBV4-2 and TRBJ1-6; D call uncertain. Trimming took 2 bases from V and 7 from J, leaving 15 bases between them. The CDR3 has 16 residues. CDR1 is LGHNA, CDR2 YNFKEQ, per germline. The CDR3 here is CASSQLTSLGNSPLHF. CDR3 DNA sequence: TGTGCCAGCAGCCAACTTACGTCCCTGGGGAATTCACCCCTCCACTTT.

CDR3 sequence (DNA): TGTGCCAGCAGCTTCACAGGGGTCTACGAGCAGTACTTC. Residues: CASSFTGVYEQYF. The V call is TRBV3-1 (or the pseudogene TRBV3-2), the J call TRBJ2-7; 7 nucleotides align to TRBD1. The V gene's germline CDR1 is LGHDT and CDR2 YNNKEL (reference sequence). J was trimmed by 3 bases and V by 5 bases; bases with no gene match: 4. This CDR3 spans 13 amino acids.

V usage is TRBV11-2 and J usage is TRBJ2-7; D may be TRBD2 (6 bases). This CDR3 spans 12 amino acids. The germline CDR1 and CDR2 sequences are SGHAT and FQNNGV. The V and J ends lost 5 bases and 7 bases respectively, with 12 bases between them. The CDR3 DNA sequence: TGTGCCAGCAGCGGGAGGACGCGGGAGCAGTACTTC. Translating it yields CASSGRTREQYF.

The chain joins TRBV24-1 to TRBJ2-5; 10 bases line up with TRBD1. Germline values: CDR1 KGHDR, CDR2 SFDVKD. After removal of 3 bases from V and 4 bases from J, the junction contained 7 bases not matched to a gene. This CDR3 region has 16 residues. The CDR3 DNA reads TGTGCCACCAGTGATCCCGGGACAGGGGTGGGAGAGACCCAGTACTTC. Residues: CATSDPGTGVGETQYF.

The V call is TRBV30, the J call TRBJ1-2, with D unresolved. CDR1 and CDR2 from the germline V gene are GTSNPN and SVGIG (reference sequence). The CDR3 spans 14 residues. Deletions cut 2 bases from V and 5 bases from J, with 15 bases between. The CDR3 DNA reads as TGTGCCTGGAGTAACGGAAGGACGGCGTATGGCTACACCTTC. Its protein is CAWSNGRTAYGYTF.

The genes are TRBV5-4 and TRBJ1-2; tentatively, D is TRBD1 (6 bases). The CDR3 runs to 14 residues. V lost 1 base and J lost 2, with 9 bases in between. The germline V gene has CDR1 SGHNT and CDR2 YYREEE (reference sequence). CDR3 in amino acids: CASSLWGANYGYTF. CDR3 coding DNA: TGTGCCAGCAGCTTGTGGGGGGCCAACTATGGCTACACCTTC. The entire variable domain, with the rest obtained from reference TRBV5-4 and TRBJ1-2, is as follows: ETGVTQSPTHLIKTRGQQVTLRCSSQSGHNTVSWYQQALGQGPQFIFQYYREEENGRGNFPPRFSGLQFPNYSSELNVNALELDDSALYLCASSLWGANYGYTFGSGTRLTVV.

The gene calls are TRBV11-3 and TRBJ2-2; D uncertain. The CDR3 contains 13 residues. From germline, CDR1 is SGHNT and CDR2 YENEEA. The V gene lost 0 bases and the J gene lost 8 bases, with 7 bases spanning the gap. This CDR3 reads CASSLDWQGELFF. DNA for the CDR3: TGTGCCAGCAGCTTAGATTGGCAGGGGGAGCTGTTTTTT. The variable domain in full, with the rest retrieved from reference TRBV11-3 and TRBJ2-2, is EAGVVQSPRYKIIEKKQPVAFWCNPISGHNTLYWYLQNLGQGPELLIRYENEEAVDDSQLPKDRFSAERLKGVDSTLKIQPAELGDSAVYLCASSLDWQGELFFGEGSRLTVL.

The rearrangement uses TRBV5-5 and TRBJ2-2, with TRBD2 matching 14 bases. The germline CDR1 and CDR2 sequences are SGHKS and YYEKEE (reference sequence). V lost 4 bases, J lost 6 bases, and 5 bases stayed unmatched. This CDR3 region has 16 residues. In nucleotides, the CDR3 is TGTGCCAGCAGCGCGACTAGCGGGGGGGCCGCCGGGGAGCTGTTTTTT. Its protein product is CASSATSGGAAGELFF.

A few counts support this clone. This rearrangement joins TRBV30 to TRBJ1-2; TRBD1 might be the D (6 bases). The CDR3 sequence is 13 residues long. Germline CDR1 is GTSNPN and CDR2 is SVGIG (reference sequence). V dropped 3 bases and J dropped 3 bases, with 11 bases sitting between them. The CDR3 is CAWRRRGDYGYTF. As DNA, the CDR3 is TGTGCCTGGAGGCGCAGGGGAGACTATGGCTACACCTTC.

This sequence joins TRBV5-1 and TRBJ2-3; D perhaps matches TRBD1 (6 bases). V lost 4 bases, J lost 0 bases, and 9 bases lay in between. CDR3 length: 14 residues. CDR1 is SGHRS, CDR2 YFSETQ, per germline. The CDR3 nucleotides read TGCGCCAGCAGCGGAACAGGGAGCACAGATACGCAGTATTTT. Translation: CASSGTGSTDTQYF.

In DNA form, the CDR3 reads TGCGCCAGCAGCCAAGATTGGACTAGCGGGTTCGGGGAGCAGTTCTTC. Translating it yields CASSQDWTSGFGEQFF. This chain links TRBV4-1 with TRBJ2-1, with TRBD2 matching 11 bases. The V segment lost 0 bases and the J segment 10 bases; nucleotides outside the gene matches: 8. This CDR3 region has 16 residues. Germline-derived CDR1 and CDR2 are MGHRA and YSYEKL.

Only a few counts were recorded for this clone. The chain couples TRBV6-5 to TRBJ2-1, with 7 nucleotides matching TRBD2. CDR1 is MNHEY and CDR2 is SVGAGI in the germline V gene. Germline trimming cut 6 bases from V and 5 bases from J; bases unmatched to any gene: 10. The CDR3 consists of 15 residues. The CDR3 DNA follows: TGTGCCAGCAGCCCGCTGCAGCGGGGAAACAATGAGCAGTTCTTC. Amino acid sequence: CASSPLQRGNNEQFF.

The V gene is TRBV6-2 or TRBV6-3, the J gene TRBJ2-7, with D uncertain. Per the germline V gene, CDR1 is MNHEY and CDR2 is SVGEGT. Trimming shortened V by 6 bases and J by 0 bases, and 15 bases separated the two germline ends. The CDR3 sequence is 15 residues long. Here the CDR3 reads CASRPQAIFSYEQYF. As DNA, the CDR3 is TGTGCCAGCAGGCCTCAGGCGATCTTCTCCTACGAGCAGTACTTC.

V is TRBV15 and J is TRBJ1-5, with no clear D. The ends were cut back, 5 bases at V and 3 bases at J, with 5 bases in the middle. This CDR3 region has 12 residues. The germline V gene has CDR1 LNHNV and CDR2 YYDKDF (reference sequence). CDR3 loop: CATSGFNQPQHF. The CDR3 nucleotides are TGTGCCACCAGCGGATTCAATCAGCCCCAGCATTTT.

The genes are TRBV5-1 and TRBJ2-3; D gene unclear. Germline CDR1 and CDR2: SGHRS and YFSETQ. The V end lost 2 bases, the J end lost 2 bases, and 6 bases lay between the germline ends. The CDR3 is 13 amino acids. The CDR3 DNA reads as TGCGCCAGCAGCTTCCCCGACACAGATACGCAGTATTTT. It encodes CASSFPDTDTQYF. Supplemented by reference TRBV5-1 and TRBJ2-3, the full variable domain reads KAGVTQTPRYLIKTRGQQVTLSCSPISGHRSVSWYQQTPGQGLQFLFEYFSETQRNKGNFPGRFSGRQFSNSRSEMNVSTLELGDSALYLCASSFPDTDTQYFGPGTRLTVL.

This chain links TRBV29-1 with TRBJ2-5; 7 nucleotides agree with TRBD1. Germline CDR1 is SQVTM and CDR2 is ANQGSEA. With V trimmed by 4 bases and J by 7 bases, 12 bases remained unmatched. The CDR3 extends over 14 amino acids. The CDR3 spells CSVGDRRGRATQYF. CDR3 DNA sequence: TGCAGCGTTGGCGATAGAAGGGGGCGAGCGACCCAGTACTTC.